This T cell receptor beta chain was sequenced in a study of cytomegalovirus exposure and HLA in healthy donors. Study-level findings and limits: In an earlier analysis, in several hundred donors, most V segments appeared productive either ~87% or ~30% of the time.

Vbeta (60) and Jbeta (13) primers were used in the PCR. This table comes from immunoSEQ multiplex PCR, and its TCRdb copy is limited to in-frame clones, with some not included. The data hold 100,000 to 150,000 clones, with over 8.5% observed a single time. Points on this clone: Its antigen is undetermined.

This CDR3 has 12 residues. The V end was cut by 3 bases, the J end by 10 bases, with 12 bases between. Germline loops: CDR1 KGHSH, CDR2 LQKENI. This TCR came from a woman aged 40-49 years in good health and CMV-seropositive. The V call is TRBV18, the J call TRBJ1-1; tentative D call: TRBD1 (6 bases). Sequenced input: PBMCs. The CDR3 here is CASSPDRTGAFF. The CDR3 DNA follows: TGTGCCAGCTCACCCGACAGGACGGGAGCTTTCTTT.